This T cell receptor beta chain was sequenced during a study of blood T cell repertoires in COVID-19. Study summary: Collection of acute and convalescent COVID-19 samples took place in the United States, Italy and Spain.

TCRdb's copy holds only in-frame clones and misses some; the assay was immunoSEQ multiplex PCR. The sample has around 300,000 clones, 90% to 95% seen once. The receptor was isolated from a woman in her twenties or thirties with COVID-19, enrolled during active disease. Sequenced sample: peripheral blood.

The CDR3 spells CASTLVLLDSRSYEQYF. The CDR3 DNA reads TGTGCCAGCACCTTGGTCCTGCTGGACTCACGGTCCTACGAGCAGTACTTC. V is TRBV7-9 and J is TRBJ2-7; D perhaps matches TRBD2 (5 bases). V was cut by 7 bases and J by 1 base, with 23 bases left in between. Per germline, CDR1 SEHNR and CDR2 FQNEAQ (reference sequence). The CDR3 is made up of 17 amino acids.